The rows below give T cell receptor beta chains drawn from one sample of a study of vaccination and CD4 T cells after COVID-19. These receptors have no known antigen. TCRdb reprocessed the PCR reads with MiXCR, giving one entry per CDR3 protein. The sample includes under 25,000 distinct CDR3 sequences, 23% of them seen just once. Input material: cultured CD4+ T cells from blood. These receptors were collected from a human donor with COVID-19. The CDR3 runs from the conserved cysteine through the conserved F or W. Fields, in order: CDR3 DNA, CDR3 protein, clone size, V gene, J gene, D gene. A D gene is named only where the DNA matches it firmly. The size entry is marked missing in some rows and otherwise reads once, few, many or a size class.

cdr3_nt: TGCGCCAGCAGCAAATGGACAGGGGACACTGAAGCTTTCTTT
cdr3_aa: CASSKWTGDTEAFF
clone_size: once
v_call: TRBV5-1
j_call: TRBJ1-1
d_call: TRBD1

cdr3_nt: TGTGCCAGTAGTGGGACAGACTACAACACTGAAGCTTTCTTT
cdr3_aa: CASSGTDYNTEAFF
clone_size: once
v_call: TRBV19
j_call: TRBJ1-1
d_call: TRBD1

cdr3_nt: TGCAGTGCTAGACCCGCCTGGGACAGGGGGCTGCAACTCTCCTACAATGAGCAGTTCTTC
cdr3_aa: CSARPAWDRGLQLSYNEQFF
clone_size: .
v_call: TRBV20-1
j_call: TRBJ2-1
d_call: TRBD1

cdr3_nt: TGCGCCAGCAATCCACAGGGGAGATCGGCTTCTGGAAACACCATATATTTT
cdr3_aa: CASNPQGRSASGNTIYF
clone_size: .
v_call: TRBV10-2
j_call: TRBJ1-3
d_call: TRBD1

cdr3_nt: TGCAGTGCCCCCAGCGGGAGGACCTACGAGCAGTACTTC
cdr3_aa: CSAPSGRTYEQYF
clone_size: few
v_call: TRBV20-1
j_call: TRBJ2-7
d_call: TRBD2

cdr3_nt: TGTGCCAGCAGAGATTGGGGGGATTCACCCCTCCACTTT
cdr3_aa: CASRDWGDSPLHF
clone_size: few
v_call: TRBV6-1
j_call: TRBJ1-6
d_call: .

cdr3_nt: TGTGCCAGCAGCTCCGAGACACCCGTCAGAGCCTACGGCTACACCTTC
cdr3_aa: CASSSETPVRAYGYTF
clone_size: few
v_call: TRBV5-5
j_call: TRBJ1-2
d_call: .

cdr3_nt: TGTGCCAGCAGTGAAACCGGGGGCTCCTACAATGAGCAGTTCTTC
cdr3_aa: CASSETGGSYNEQFF
clone_size: .
v_call: TRBV6-4
j_call: TRBJ2-1
d_call: .

cdr3_nt: TGTGCCAGCAGCTTGGGACAGGGTTTCGAAAAACTGTTTTTT
cdr3_aa: CASSLGQGFEKLFF
clone_size: few
v_call: TRBV7-2
j_call: TRBJ1-4
d_call: TRBD1

cdr3_nt: TGTGCCAGCAGTCGCGGGGGCGGACAAAACAATCAGCCCCAGCATTTT
cdr3_aa: CASSRGGGQNNQPQHF
clone_size: few
v_call: TRBV6-1
j_call: TRBJ1-5
d_call: .

cdr3_nt: TGCAGTGCTTCCGGGACCCAAGGGAGTTCACCCCTCCACTTT
cdr3_aa: CSASGTQGSSPLHF
clone_size: .
v_call: TRBV20-1
j_call: TRBJ1-6
d_call: .

cdr3_nt: TGTGCCAGCAGCGCCCCGGGCTCTGGAAACACCATATATTTT
cdr3_aa: CASSAPGSGNTIYF
clone_size: .
v_call: TRBV7-4
j_call: TRBJ1-3
d_call: .

cdr3_nt: TGTGCCAGCAGTTACTACAGGGGGCAAGAGACCCAGTACTTC
cdr3_aa: CASSYYRGQETQYF
clone_size: .
v_call: TRBV6-5
j_call: TRBJ2-5
d_call: TRBD1

cdr3_nt: TGCGCCAGCAGCCAAGAGCCAGGGGCGGGTGCACCCCTCCACTTT
cdr3_aa: CASSQEPGAGAPLHF
clone_size: .
v_call: TRBV4-3
j_call: TRBJ1-6
d_call: .